The rows below give T cell receptor beta chains drawn from one sample of a study of cytomegalovirus exposure and HLA in healthy donors. The table came from immunoSEQ multiplex PCR; TCRdb's copy has only in-frame clones and leaves some out. Its table lists 40,000 to 60,000 clones. Sequenced: PBMCs. Source of these receptors: a female donor in good health and CMV-seronegative. Each CDR3 is given without its conserved first and last residue.

V gene	J gene	CDR3 protein
TRBV4-3	TRBJ1-1	ASSQESLDTEAF
TRBV5-1	TRBJ2-7	ASSWTSGSPSYEQY
TRBV11-3	TRBJ2-7	ASSFGASGRKTLSYEQY
TRBV4-3	TRBJ1-4	ASSLDSLSEKLF
TRBV6-5	TRBJ1-4	ASRRGWTNEKLF
TRBV4-2	TRBJ1-2	ASSPVSHWETGGYT
TRBV7-9	TRBJ2-5	ASSSRTSGEETQY
TRBV19	TRBJ1-1	ASTKGRDTEAF
TRBV9	TRBJ2-3	ASSVAVGGGDTQY
TRBV7-3	TRBJ1-1	ASSLTGTGGYTEAF
TRBV6-1	TRBJ2-3	ASSEGSAADYTQY
TRBV30	TRBJ2-7	AWSDQAMGPYEQY
TRBV5-4	TRBJ2-1	ASSDPGQGSSNEQF
TRBV4-3	TRBJ1-4	ASSQRGTENEKLF
TRBV30	TRBJ2-7	AWKEVAYEQY
TRBV11-2	TRBJ2-7	ASSQRRQYSYEQY
TRBV14	TRBJ1-1	ARVRAGENTEAF
TRBV12-5	TRBJ1-3	ASGFGGGGNTIY
TRBV15	TRBJ2-3	ATEGATRVTDTQY
TRBV7-2	TRBJ2-1	ASSLTGQRQF
TRBV9	TRBJ2-7	ASSVGTGLREQY
TRBV7-9	TRBJ2-5	ASSPKETQY
TRBV9	TRBJ1-3	ASSALQGTGNTIY
TRBV6-5	TRBJ1-6	ASTDRLGSPLH
TRBV4-2	TRBJ1-2	ASSLGGFAYGYT
TRBV4-3	TRBJ2-1	ASSQDYRTGVLSEQF
TRBV9	TRBJ2-3	ASSAGGSTDTQY
TRBV29-1	TRBJ1-2	SAWGQGADYGYT
TRBV7-9	TRBJ1-4	ASIGNEKLF
TRBV9	TRBJ1-6	ASSVDEPPLH
TRBV30	TRBJ2-1	AWSGGSSYNEQF
TRBV5-1	TRBJ2-7	ASRGQGHDEQY
TRBV11-3	TRBJ1-1	ASSTNFGTPGRAF
TRBV19	TRBJ1-2	ASSITGVNYGYT
TRBV10-3	TRBJ1-5	AIRSDRGSNQPQH
TRBV7-9	TRBJ1-5	ASSKGQGDSSNQPQH